The T cell receptor (beta chain) described here comes from a study of shared clonotypes between healthy human individuals. About the study: Three plates each covered CD4 naive and memory; CD8 naive two, CD8 memory one.

Study results and caveats: When compared with the clonotypes that were shared by all four sorted-subset donors, the non-shared clonotypes turned out to have lower generation probabilities.

A word on this clone: The target antigen is unknown.

Trimming took off 3 bases at V and 6 bases at J, with 13 bases between the two ends. This CDR3 is 14 amino acids long. Germline V gene data show CDR1 as SGHNT and CDR2 as YYREEE (reference sequence). Assay execution proceeded at the deep level. Data came from immunoSEQ multiplex PCR; TCRdb stores just in-frame clones and leaves some out. The sample contains some 2,500,000 clones, approximately 90% of which appear only once. The donor cohort consisted entirely of Caucasian adults residing in Nashville, Tennessee. Source material: naive CD4+ T cells from PBMCs. The subset here: CD45RA+ positively selected. The TCR originated in a man aged 18 to 29 in good health. Some clones in this sample may be carry-over from other donors' samples. The genes are TRBV5-4 and TRBJ2-1; D may correspond to TRBD1 or TRBD2 (5 bases each). CDR3 nucleotides: TGTGCCAGCAGCTCGAGGGACCGTACCAATGAGCAGTTCTTC. It is translated as CASSSRDRTNEQFF.